This is a list of T cell receptor beta chains from one sample in a study of cytomegalovirus exposure and HLA in healthy donors. Profiled with immunoSEQ multiplex PCR; TCRdb holds only in-frame clones, not every one. The sample has about 250,000 clones; roughly 84% are singletons. Sequenced material: PBMCs. Every receptor here comes from a girl aged 2 to 10 in good health and CMV-seronegative. The CDR3 runs from the conserved cysteine through the conserved F or W. A D gene is named only where the DNA matches it firmly. Size tells how often a clone was seen (once, few, many) or the class of an expanded clone, and some rows leave it out.

cdr3_length: 15; clone_size: NA; v_call: TRBV5-6; d_call: NA; j_call: TRBJ2-1; cdr3_nt: TGTGCCAGCAGCTTTTTGGGAGTACTGGCCAATGAGCAGTTCTTC; cdr3_aa: CASSFLGVLANEQFF
cdr3_length: 16; clone_size: NA; v_call: TRBV5-1; d_call: TRBD1; j_call: TRBJ2-1; cdr3_nt: TGCGCCAGCAGCGAGACCGGGACAGAAGGCTACAATGAGCAGTTCTTC; cdr3_aa: CASSETGTEGYNEQFF
cdr3_length: 14; clone_size: NA; v_call: TRBV6-5; d_call: NA; j_call: TRBJ1-1; cdr3_nt: TGTGCCAGCAGTTACCTGTTGGCCCGCACTGAAGCTTTCTTT; cdr3_aa: CASSYLLARTEAFF
cdr3_length: 14; clone_size: NA; v_call: TRBV10-3; d_call: TRBD1; j_call: TRBJ2-5; cdr3_nt: TGTGCCATCAGTGGGACAGGGAAGGGAGAGACCCAGTACTTC; cdr3_aa: CAISGTGKGETQYF
cdr3_length: 16; clone_size: once; v_call: TRBV7-9; d_call: NA; j_call: TRBJ2-5; cdr3_nt: TGTGCCAGCAGCTTAAGCCGGACAGATCACCAAGAGACCCAGTACTTC; cdr3_aa: CASSLSRTDHQETQYF
cdr3_length: 13; clone_size: NA; v_call: TRBV2; d_call: NA; j_call: TRBJ2-2; cdr3_nt: TGTGCCGCCCGGAGGGGAGGCACCGGGGAGCTGTTTTTT; cdr3_aa: CAARRGGTGELFF
cdr3_length: 17; clone_size: few; v_call: TRBV18; d_call: TRBD1; j_call: TRBJ1-4; cdr3_nt: TGTGCCAGCACCCGAGACAGGGTGGGAGAAACTAATGAAAAACTGTTTTTT; cdr3_aa: CASTRDRVGETNEKLFF
cdr3_length: 14; clone_size: NA; v_call: TRBV6-6; d_call: NA; j_call: TRBJ1-2; cdr3_nt: TGTGCCAGCAGTTCCCCGGACGGGAGCTATGGCTACACCTTC; cdr3_aa: CASSSPDGSYGYTF
cdr3_length: 17; clone_size: NA; v_call: TRBV5-1; d_call: TRBD2; j_call: TRBJ2-7; cdr3_nt: TGCGCCAGCAGTCCGACCCTCCGACTAGCGCACTCCTACGAGCAGTACTTC; cdr3_aa: CASSPTLRLAHSYEQYF
cdr3_length: 15; clone_size: NA; v_call: TRBV7-2; d_call: NA; j_call: TRBJ1-6; cdr3_nt: TGTGCCAGCAGCTTAGTTCGGACAGTTCGGTCACCCCTCCACTTT; cdr3_aa: CASSLVRTVRSPLHF
cdr3_length: 13; clone_size: NA; v_call: TRBV6-5; d_call: NA; j_call: TRBJ1-4; cdr3_nt: TGTGCCAGCAGTGAGTCCTTTAATGAAAAACTGTTTTTT; cdr3_aa: CASSESFNEKLFF
cdr3_length: 14; clone_size: once; v_call: TRBV19; d_call: NA; j_call: TRBJ1-1; cdr3_nt: TGTGCCAGTACCCTATCCTCGCTGAACACTGAAGCTTTCTTT; cdr3_aa: CASTLSSLNTEAFF
cdr3_length: 14; clone_size: NA; v_call: TRBV18; d_call: NA; j_call: TRBJ1-1; cdr3_nt: TGTGCCAGCTCACCGGAGTTATCCCACACTGAAGCTTTCTTT; cdr3_aa: CASSPELSHTEAFF
cdr3_length: 12; clone_size: NA; v_call: TRBV6-5; d_call: NA; j_call: TRBJ1-6; cdr3_nt: TGTGCCAGCAGCGGACTGGCGGGGCCCCTCCACTTT; cdr3_aa: CASSGLAGPLHF
cdr3_length: 12; clone_size: once; v_call: TRBV2; d_call: TRBD1; j_call: TRBJ2-5; cdr3_nt: TGTGCCGGGAGAACAGGGGTAGAGACCCAGTACTTC; cdr3_aa: CAGRTGVETQYF
cdr3_length: 14; clone_size: once; v_call: TRBV5-1; d_call: NA; j_call: TRBJ2-7; cdr3_nt: TGCGCCAGCAGCTCCCACCCGGGGGCCTACGAGCAGTACTTC; cdr3_aa: CASSSHPGAYEQYF
cdr3_length: 13; clone_size: NA; v_call: TRBV6-1; d_call: NA; j_call: TRBJ1-2; cdr3_nt: TGTGCCAGCATCGCAGGGGCGCTGTCTGGCTACACCTTC; cdr3_aa: CASIAGALSGYTF
cdr3_length: 15; clone_size: NA; v_call: TRBV6-1; d_call: NA; j_call: TRBJ2-5; cdr3_nt: TGTGCCAGCAGTGAACTGAACGGGAGACGAGAGACCCAGTACTTC; cdr3_aa: CASSELNGRRETQYF
cdr3_length: 15; clone_size: NA; v_call: TRBV5-1; d_call: TRBD1; j_call: TRBJ2-4; cdr3_nt: TGCGCCAGCGGAATGGGGCAGGGGGCTTCAAACATTCAGTACTTC; cdr3_aa: CASGMGQGASNIQYF
cdr3_length: 16; clone_size: NA; v_call: TRBV2; d_call: TRBD1; j_call: TRBJ2-2; cdr3_nt: TGTGCCAGCAGCCCCGGACACAGGGGGCCTCGCGGGGAGCTGTTTTTT; cdr3_aa: CASSPGHRGPRGELFF
cdr3_length: 12; clone_size: once; v_call: TRBV25-1; d_call: NA; j_call: TRBJ1-2; cdr3_nt: TGTGCCAGCAGTACAGGGTGGGGTGGCTACACCTTC; cdr3_aa: CASSTGWGGYTF
cdr3_length: 14; clone_size: NA; v_call: TRBV7-9; d_call: NA; j_call: TRBJ1-2; cdr3_nt: TGTGCCAGCAGCTTAAGGCAGGGGAACTATGGCTACACCTTC; cdr3_aa: CASSLRQGNYGYTF
cdr3_length: 13; clone_size: NA; v_call: TRBV2; d_call: NA; j_call: TRBJ2-7; cdr3_nt: TGTGCCAGCAGTGAAGCGCTTCGGGGCGAGCAGTACTTC; cdr3_aa: CASSEALRGEQYF
cdr3_length: 15; clone_size: once; v_call: TRBV15; d_call: TRBD2; j_call: TRBJ2-2; cdr3_nt: TGTGCCACCAGCAGAGGGCTAGCGGGGGCCGGGGAGCTGTTTTTT; cdr3_aa: CATSRGLAGAGELFF
cdr3_length: 15; clone_size: few; v_call: TRBV1; d_call: NA; j_call: TRBJ1-1; cdr3_nt: TGCACCAGCAGCCAAGTTAAATTTCGGAACACTGAAGCTTTCTTT; cdr3_aa: CTSSQVKFRNTEAFF
cdr3_length: 14; clone_size: NA; v_call: TRBV19; d_call: TRBD1; j_call: TRBJ1-2; cdr3_nt: TGTGCCAGTAGTGTCAGGGGGCGCGACTATGGCTACACCTTC; cdr3_aa: CASSVRGRDYGYTF
cdr3_length: 10; clone_size: NA; v_call: TRBV20-1; d_call: NA; j_call: TRBJ1-2; cdr3_nt: TGCAGTGCTCCCCAACACGGCTACACCTTC; cdr3_aa: CSAPQHGYTF
cdr3_length: 15; clone_size: NA; v_call: TRBV7-3; d_call: TRBD2; j_call: TRBJ2-7; cdr3_nt: TGTGCCAGCAGCTTACAAGGCGGGGGGGCCGACGAGCAGTACTTC; cdr3_aa: CASSLQGGGADEQYF
cdr3_length: 16; clone_size: NA; v_call: TRBV4-2; d_call: TRBD2; j_call: TRBJ2-3; cdr3_nt: TGTGCCAGCAGCCAAACCGGACTAGCGGGAACAGATACGCAGTATTTT; cdr3_aa: CASSQTGLAGTDTQYF
cdr3_length: 16; clone_size: NA; v_call: TRBV5-1; d_call: NA; j_call: TRBJ2-2; cdr3_nt: TGCGCCAGCAGCTTACAAGGAGGGAGAAACACCGGGGAGCTGTTTTTT; cdr3_aa: CASSLQGGRNTGELFF
cdr3_length: 15; clone_size: NA; v_call: TRBV7-2; d_call: NA; j_call: TRBJ2-7; cdr3_nt: TGTGCCAGCAGTTCAGTGGGGGGAATAGCCTACGAGCAGTACTTC; cdr3_aa: CASSSVGGIAYEQYF
cdr3_length: 14; clone_size: NA; v_call: TRBV29-1; d_call: TRBD2; j_call: TRBJ2-7; cdr3_nt: TGCAGCGCGGGGGCGAGCGGGGGGTTAAGGGAGCAGTACTTC; cdr3_aa: CSAGASGGLREQYF
cdr3_length: 17; clone_size: NA; v_call: TRBV5-1; d_call: NA; j_call: TRBJ2-3; cdr3_nt: TGCGCCAGCAGCTTGTTTTCCGGGACTTCTGCTTTGGATACGCAGTATTTT; cdr3_aa: CASSLFSGTSALDTQYF
cdr3_length: 14; clone_size: NA; v_call: TRBV6-5; d_call: NA; j_call: TRBJ1-2; cdr3_nt: TGTGCCAGCAGTTACGTGCGGCAGGGCGCTGGCTACACCTTC; cdr3_aa: CASSYVRQGAGYTF
cdr3_length: 13; clone_size: NA; v_call: TRBV11-2; d_call: NA; j_call: TRBJ2-5; cdr3_nt: TGTGCCAGCAGCCCAGGAGGGGCGGAGACCCAGTACTTC; cdr3_aa: CASSPGGAETQYF
cdr3_length: 14; clone_size: NA; v_call: TRBV9; d_call: NA; j_call: TRBJ1-5; cdr3_nt: TGTGCCAGCAGCGCCCGACAGAGCAATCAGCCCCAGCATTTT; cdr3_aa: CASSARQSNQPQHF
cdr3_length: 12; clone_size: NA; v_call: TRBV6-5; d_call: TRBD1; j_call: TRBJ1-2; cdr3_nt: TGTGCCAGCAGCTTTAACAGGGGCGGCTACACCTTC; cdr3_aa: CASSFNRGGYTF
cdr3_length: 16; clone_size: NA; v_call: TRBV9; d_call: TRBD2; j_call: TRBJ2-1; cdr3_nt: TGTGCCAGCAGCGTAGCGGGGGGGAGCTCCTACAATGAGCAGTTCTTC; cdr3_aa: CASSVAGGSSYNEQFF
cdr3_length: 14; clone_size: few; v_call: TRBV5-4; d_call: NA; j_call: TRBJ2-2; cdr3_nt: TGTGCCAGCAGCACCCAGCGGAACACCGGGGAGCTGTTTTTT; cdr3_aa: CASSTQRNTGELFF
cdr3_length: 15; clone_size: NA; v_call: TRBV27; d_call: NA; j_call: TRBJ2-4; cdr3_nt: TGTGCCAGCAGTTTATTGGGGGCTGGCAAAAACATTCAGTACTTC; cdr3_aa: CASSLLGAGKNIQYF
cdr3_length: 13; clone_size: NA; v_call: TRBV6-6; d_call: TRBD1; j_call: TRBJ1-1; cdr3_nt: TGTGCCAGCATTCTACAGGGGGTGACTGAAGCTTTCTTT; cdr3_aa: CASILQGVTEAFF
cdr3_length: 11; clone_size: NA; v_call: TRBV2; d_call: TRBD1; j_call: TRBJ2-1; cdr3_nt: TGTGCCAGCAGTGGCGGGACAGGGGTTTTCTTC; cdr3_aa: CASSGGTGVFF
cdr3_length: 16; clone_size: few; v_call: TRBV7-9; d_call: NA; j_call: TRBJ1-4; cdr3_nt: TGTGCCAGCAGCTTAAGTAGGCGGGGGCGCCCTGAAAAACTGTTTTTT; cdr3_aa: CASSLSRRGRPEKLFF
cdr3_length: 16; clone_size: few; v_call: TRBV18; d_call: TRBD2; j_call: TRBJ2-1; cdr3_nt: TGTGCCAGCTCACCTCCGGGACTAGCGAGATACAATGAGCAGTTCTTC; cdr3_aa: CASSPPGLARYNEQFF
cdr3_length: 16; clone_size: NA; v_call: TRBV7-9; d_call: TRBD1; j_call: TRBJ1-5; cdr3_nt: TGTGCCAGCAGCTTAGGGACAGGGGGGCGCAATCAGCCCCAGCATTTT; cdr3_aa: CASSLGTGGRNQPQHF
cdr3_length: 13; clone_size: NA; v_call: TRBV6-5; d_call: NA; j_call: TRBJ1-2; cdr3_nt: TGTGCCAGCAGTGTACAGCTAATCTATGGCTACACCTTC; cdr3_aa: CASSVQLIYGYTF
cdr3_length: 14; clone_size: NA; v_call: TRBV5-8; d_call: TRBD1; j_call: TRBJ1-2; cdr3_nt: TGTGCCAGCAGCTGGGACAGGGGTAGCTATGGCTACACCTTC; cdr3_aa: CASSWDRGSYGYTF
cdr3_length: 16; clone_size: NA; v_call: TRBV4-2; d_call: TRBD2; j_call: TRBJ2-1; cdr3_nt: TGTGCCAGCAGCCTTACTAGCGGGGGGGTTGAAAATGAGCAGTTCTTC; cdr3_aa: CASSLTSGGVENEQFF
cdr3_length: 15; clone_size: NA; v_call: TRBV21-1; d_call: NA; j_call: TRBJ1-5; cdr3_nt: TGTGCCAGCAGCAACAGGGGACAGGGCCTTCAGCCCCAGCATTTT; cdr3_aa: CASSNRGQGLQPQHF
cdr3_length: 11; clone_size: NA; v_call: TRBV6-5; d_call: NA; j_call: TRBJ2-1; cdr3_nt: TGTGCCAGCAGTGACGGGGTCGGACAGTTCTTC; cdr3_aa: CASSDGVGQFF
cdr3_length: 17; clone_size: few; v_call: TRBV19; d_call: NA; j_call: TRBJ1-1; cdr3_nt: TGTGCCAGTAGTATCTCCTACAGGGTCTTAACGAACACTGAAGCTTTCTTT; cdr3_aa: CASSISYRVLTNTEAFF
cdr3_length: 14; clone_size: NA; v_call: TRBV19; d_call: TRBD1; j_call: TRBJ2-7; cdr3_nt: TGTGCCAGTACACCCGGGACAGGGGCCTACGAGCAGTACTTC; cdr3_aa: CASTPGTGAYEQYF
cdr3_length: 15; clone_size: NA; v_call: TRBV5-1; d_call: NA; j_call: TRBJ1-1; cdr3_nt: TGCGCCAGCAGCTTGGGGGGAGGTCGGAACACTGAAGCTTTCTTT; cdr3_aa: CASSLGGGRNTEAFF
cdr3_length: 14; clone_size: NA; v_call: TRBV18; d_call: NA; j_call: TRBJ1-4; cdr3_nt: TGTGCCAGCTCACCGGGAGCAACTAATGAAAAACTGTTTTTT; cdr3_aa: CASSPGATNEKLFF
cdr3_length: 13; clone_size: NA; v_call: TRBV19; d_call: NA; j_call: TRBJ1-1; cdr3_nt: TGTGCCAGTAATTTCGAAAGACAACGGGAAGCTTTCTTT; cdr3_aa: CASNFERQREAFF
cdr3_length: 15; clone_size: NA; v_call: TRBV25-1; d_call: TRBD2; j_call: TRBJ2-1; cdr3_nt: TGTGCCAGCAGTGAATATCGGACTAGCGGGACTGAGCAGTTCTTC; cdr3_aa: CASSEYRTSGTEQFF
cdr3_length: 16; clone_size: NA; v_call: TRBV11-2; d_call: NA; j_call: TRBJ2-5; cdr3_nt: TGTGCCAGCAGCTTAGAGGCCAGGAACAGGGTGGAGACCCAGTACTTC; cdr3_aa: CASSLEARNRVETQYF
cdr3_length: 15; clone_size: NA; v_call: TRBV7-9; d_call: TRBD2; j_call: TRBJ2-7; cdr3_nt: TGTGCCAGCAGCTTCGGACTAGCGCAAAGCTACGAGCAGTACTTC; cdr3_aa: CASSFGLAQSYEQYF